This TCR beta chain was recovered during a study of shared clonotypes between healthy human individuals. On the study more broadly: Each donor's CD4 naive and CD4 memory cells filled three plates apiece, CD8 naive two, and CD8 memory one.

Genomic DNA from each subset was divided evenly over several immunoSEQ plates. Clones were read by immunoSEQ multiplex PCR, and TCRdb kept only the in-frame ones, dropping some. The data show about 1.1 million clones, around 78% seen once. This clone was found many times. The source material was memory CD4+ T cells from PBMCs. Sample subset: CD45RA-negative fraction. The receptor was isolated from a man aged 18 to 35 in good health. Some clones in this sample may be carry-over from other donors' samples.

CDR3 bases: TGTGCCAGCAGCTCCCACCCCACTAGCGAGCAGTACTTC. Translation: CASSSHPTSEQYF. V gene TRBV11-3 combines with J gene TRBJ2-7; a weak D match, TRBD2 (5 bases). The germline V gene has CDR1 SGHNT and CDR2 YENEEA. V lost 4 bases to trimming and J lost 6 bases, with 13 bases between them. CDR3 length: 13 amino acids. The variable domain in full, completed from reference TRBV11-3 and TRBJ2-7, reads EAGVVQSPRYKIIEKKQPVAFWCNPISGHNTLYWYLQNLGQGPELLIRYENEEAVDDSQLPKDRFSAERLKGVDSTLKIQPAELGDSAVYLCASSSHPTSEQYFGPGTRLTVT.